The 9 T cell receptor beta chains in this list originate from one sample, sequenced in a study of blood T cell repertoires in COVID-19. Assay: immunoSEQ multiplex PCR; the TCRdb copy retains only in-frame clones and omits some. The sample consists of some 50,000 clones, roughly 83% of them appearing once. Sequencing input: peripheral blood. These receptors originate from a man in his forties or fifties with active COVID-19.

This clone was observed a few times. The rearrangement links TRBV9 to TRBJ1-2; no reliable D call. Germline loops: CDR1 SGDLS, CDR2 YYNGEE. Deletions cut 5 bases from V and 0 bases from J, with 17 bases between. The CDR3 consists of 16 residues. CDR3 sequence (DNA): TGTGCCAGCAGTCCCAGTGTGGGGAGGGCTAACTATGGCTACACCTTC. This encodes CASSPSVGRANYGYTF.

This clone was detected only once. This rearrangement joins TRBV6-5 to TRBJ1-3; TRBD1 agrees at 8 bases. The CDR3 contains 15 residues. The junction had 5 bases not matched to a gene; V was cut back by 6 bases and J by 1 base. CDR1 and CDR2 (germline): MNHEY, SVGAGI. CDR3 sequence reads: CASRLDRGSGNTIYF. CDR3 in DNA: TGTGCCAGCAGACTTGACAGGGGATCTGGAAACACCATATATTTT.

The chain has TRBV25-1 and TRBJ1-2, with no clear D. This CDR3 comprises 14 residues. Trimming pared 3 bases from V and 0 bases from J, leaving 8 bases between. Germline loops: CDR1 MGHDK, CDR2 SYGVNS. CDR3 residues: CASSDRNPNYGYTF. CDR3 sequence (DNA): TGTGCCAGCAGTGACAGGAACCCTAACTATGGCTACACCTTC.

The chain uses TRBV11-3 and TRBJ2-2; D is undetermined. Germline CDR1 reads SGHNT; CDR2 reads YENEEA. The CDR3 totals 14 residues. The V end lost 4 bases, the J end lost 2 bases, and 8 bases lay between the germline ends. The CDR3 reads CASSSGINTGELFF. DNA for the CDR3: TGTGCCAGCAGCTCAGGAATAAACACCGGGGAGCTGTTTTTT.

This sequence joins TRBV9 and TRBJ1-4; 7 bases fit TRBD1. The CDR3 extends over 14 amino acids. V was pared by 2 bases and J by 4 bases, with 2 bases of the junction left unmatched. The germline CDR1 and CDR2 sequences are SGDLS and YYNGEE. The CDR3 loop reads CASSVGQFNEKLFF. CDR3 sequence (DNA): TGTGCCAGCAGCGTGGGACAGTTTAATGAAAAACTGTTTTTT.

V is TRBV28 and J is TRBJ2-7; 11 bases map to TRBD1. CDR3 length equals 14 residues. Germline loops: CDR1 MDHEN, CDR2 SYDVKM. V was clipped by 6 bases and J by 4 bases; unmatched bases: 5. CDR3 in amino acids: CASSPGTGGYEQYF. CDR3 nucleotides: TGTGCCAGCAGCCCCGGGACAGGGGGGTACGAGCAGTACTTC. The full variable domain, in which reference TRBV28 and TRBJ2-7 provide the parts outside the CDR3, is DVKVTQSSRYLVKRTGEKVFLECVQDMDHENMFWYRQDPGLGLRLIYFSYDVKMKEKGDIPEGYSVSREKKERFSLILESASTNQTSMYLCASSPGTGGYEQYFGPGTRLTVT.

The chain links TRBV15 to TRBJ1-3; TRBD1 aligns across 8 bases. CDR3 length: 16 amino acids. CDR1 and CDR2 from the germline V gene are LNHNV and YYDKDF (reference sequence). With V trimmed by 5 bases and J by 0 bases, 6 bases remained unmatched. CDR3 coding DNA: TGTGCCACCAGCGGGGGTGACAGGGGCTCTGGAAACACCATATATTTT. It codes for CATSGGDRGSGNTIYF.

The chain employs TRBV10-2 and TRBJ1-6; 7 nucleotides agree with TRBD1. J gave up 10 bases and V 6 bases, and 6 bases lay outside the gene matches. CDR1 WSHSY and CDR2 SAAADI come from the germline V gene. The CDR3 consists of 13 residues. This chain's CDR3 is CASRPGQASPLHF. The CDR3 DNA sequence: TGCGCCAGCAGACCCGGACAGGCGTCACCCCTCCACTTT.

This chain links TRBV3-1 (or the pseudogene TRBV3-2) with TRBJ2-3; 10 nucleotides agree with TRBD2. V was clipped by 4 bases and J by 4 bases; unmatched bases: 20. CDR3 length: 20 amino acids. CDR1 and CDR2 from the germline V gene are LGHDT and YNNKEL (reference sequence). The CDR3 bases are TGTGCCAGCAGCCGATGGATCCGAGCGGGGGGGGAGAACGGACCAGATACGCAGTATTTT. Amino acid sequence: CASSRWIRAGGENGPDTQYF.